This entry is about one T cell receptor beta chain. This sample is part of a study of blood T cell repertoires in COVID-19. The wider study: T cells, B-cell-depleted T cells, or PBMCs supplied cDNA or gDNA.

Participant-reported clinical history was the basis for cohort assignment. Repertoires were generated with immunoSEQ multiplex PCR, while TCRdb's copy carries only in-frame clones and drops some. The table has about 280,000 clones, around 85% seen once; the top ten hold about 2.7%. V lost 1 base and J 8 bases, leaving 15 bases between the germline ends. This CDR3 contains 15 residues. Germline CDR1 LGHNT, CDR2 FRNRAP. The sequence derives from a woman between 45 and 60 years old who had recovered from COVID-19. Sequenced: PBMCs or T cells enriched from blood (not recorded which). The rearrangement uses TRBV12-5 and TRBJ2-1; D may be TRBD1 (8 bases). CDR3 loop: CASGLARQGRDEQFF. CDR3 DNA sequence: TGTGCTAGTGGTTTGGCGAGACAGGGGAGGGATGAGCAGTTCTTC.